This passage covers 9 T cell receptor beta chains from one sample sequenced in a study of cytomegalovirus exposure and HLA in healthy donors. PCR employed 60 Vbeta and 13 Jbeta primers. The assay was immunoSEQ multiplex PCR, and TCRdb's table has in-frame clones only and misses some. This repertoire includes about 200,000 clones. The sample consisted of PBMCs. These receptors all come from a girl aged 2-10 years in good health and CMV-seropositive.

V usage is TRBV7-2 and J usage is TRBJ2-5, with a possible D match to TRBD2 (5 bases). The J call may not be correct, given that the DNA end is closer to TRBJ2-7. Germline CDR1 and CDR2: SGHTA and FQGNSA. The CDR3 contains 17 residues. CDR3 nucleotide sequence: TGTGCCAGCAGCTCCACGCCGGGATCTCCCCTCCTCTACGAGCAGTACTTC. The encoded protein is CASSSTPGSPLLYEQYF.

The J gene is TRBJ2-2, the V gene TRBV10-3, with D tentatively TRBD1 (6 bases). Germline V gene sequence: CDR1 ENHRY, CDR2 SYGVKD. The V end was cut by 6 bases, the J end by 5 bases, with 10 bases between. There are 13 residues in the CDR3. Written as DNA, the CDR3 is TGTGCCATCAGGAGGACAGATACCGGGGAGCTGTTTTTT. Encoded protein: CAIRRTDTGELFF.

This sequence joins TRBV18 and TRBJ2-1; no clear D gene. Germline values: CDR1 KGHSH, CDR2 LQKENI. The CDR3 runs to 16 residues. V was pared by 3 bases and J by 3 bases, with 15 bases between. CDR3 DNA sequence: TGTGCCAGCTCACCGTCGAGGCTAGGCCTCTACAATGAGCAGTTCTTC. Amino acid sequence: CASSPSRLGLYNEQFF.

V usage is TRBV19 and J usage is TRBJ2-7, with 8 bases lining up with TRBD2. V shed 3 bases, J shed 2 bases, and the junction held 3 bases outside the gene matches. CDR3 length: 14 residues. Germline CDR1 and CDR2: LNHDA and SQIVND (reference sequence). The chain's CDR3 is CASSMLAGPYEQYF. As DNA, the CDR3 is TGTGCCAGTAGTATGCTAGCGGGCCCCTACGAGCAGTACTTC.

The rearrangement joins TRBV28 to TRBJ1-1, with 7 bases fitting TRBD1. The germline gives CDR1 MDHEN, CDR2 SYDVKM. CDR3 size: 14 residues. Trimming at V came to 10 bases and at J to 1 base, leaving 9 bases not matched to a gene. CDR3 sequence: CATSTGQQNTEAFF. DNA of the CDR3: TGTGCCACCAGCACGGGACAGCAGAACACTGAAGCTTTCTTT.

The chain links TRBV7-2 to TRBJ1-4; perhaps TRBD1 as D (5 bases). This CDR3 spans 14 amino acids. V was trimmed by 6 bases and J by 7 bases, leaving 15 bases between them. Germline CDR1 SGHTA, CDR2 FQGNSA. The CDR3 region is CASSKSGVGEKLFF. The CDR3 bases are TGTGCCAGCAGTAAATCGGGGGTGGGTGAAAAACTGTTTTTT. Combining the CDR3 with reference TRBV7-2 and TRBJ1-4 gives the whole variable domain GAGVSQSPSNKVTEKGKDVELRCDPISGHTALYWYRQSLGQGLEFLIYFQGNSAPDKSGLPSDRFSAERTGGSVSTLTIQRTQQEDSAVYLCASSKSGVGEKLFFGSGTQLSVL.

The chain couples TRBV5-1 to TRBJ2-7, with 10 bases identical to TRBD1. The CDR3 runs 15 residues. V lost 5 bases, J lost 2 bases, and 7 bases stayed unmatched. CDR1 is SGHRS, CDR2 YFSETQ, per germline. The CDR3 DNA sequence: TGCGCCAGCAGGGACAGGGGGGTTTTGACCTACGAGCAGTACTTC. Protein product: CASRDRGVLTYEQYF.

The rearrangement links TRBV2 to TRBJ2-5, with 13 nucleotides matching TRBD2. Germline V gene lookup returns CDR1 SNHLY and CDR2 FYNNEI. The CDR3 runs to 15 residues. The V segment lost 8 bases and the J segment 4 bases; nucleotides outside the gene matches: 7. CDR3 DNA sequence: TGTGCCAGCGACTCAACTAGCGGGAGGGCAGAGACCCAGTACTTC. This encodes CASDSTSGRAETQYF.

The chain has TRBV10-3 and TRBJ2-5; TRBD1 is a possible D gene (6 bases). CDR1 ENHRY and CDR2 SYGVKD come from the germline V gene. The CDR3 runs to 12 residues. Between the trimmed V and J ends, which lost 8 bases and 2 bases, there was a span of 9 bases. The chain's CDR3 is CAISDRQETQYF. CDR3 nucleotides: TGTGCCATCTCCGACAGGCAAGAGACCCAGTACTTC.